Listed below are T cell receptor beta chains from one sample, sequenced in a study of T cell repertoires in cytomegalovirus infection. TCRdb re-analysed the reads in MiXCR, keeping a single row per CDR3 protein. This table has 630,000 or so distinct CDR3 sequences, roughly 24% appearing once. Sequencing input: CD8+ T cells from PBMCs. These receptor sequences come from a human donor in good health (CMV status not recorded). Some clones in this sample may be carry-over from other donors' samples. CDR3s include the opening cysteine and the closing phenylalanine or tryptophan. A D gene is named only where the DNA matches it firmly. Rows give clone size only sometimes, using once, few, many, or a class for an expanded clone.

v_call: TRBV23-1
d_call: NA
j_call: TRBJ2-2
clone_size: NA
cdr3_nt: TGCGCCAGCAGTTCCCTAGGGCGCGCGAACACCGGGGAGCTGTTTTTT
cdr3_aa: CASSSLGRANTGELFF

v_call: TRBV12-3/TRBV12-4
d_call: TRBD2
j_call: TRBJ2-3
clone_size: many
cdr3_nt: TGTGCCAGCACTTATAGCGGGGGGCCCACAGATACGCAGTATTTT
cdr3_aa: CASTYSGGPTDTQYF

v_call: TRBV29-1
d_call: NA
j_call: TRBJ1-2
clone_size: NA
cdr3_nt: TGCAGCGTTGAAGACCCGATCTTTTGGGGAGGCTACACCTTC
cdr3_aa: CSVEDPIFWGGYTF

v_call: TRBV4-1
d_call: TRBD2
j_call: TRBJ2-1
clone_size: NA
cdr3_nt: TGCGCCAGCAGCCCCCCACCGGGGGGCTCCTACAATGAGCAGTTCTTC
cdr3_aa: CASSPPPGGSYNEQFF

v_call: TRBV29-1
d_call: NA
j_call: TRBJ1-1
clone_size: NA
cdr3_nt: TGCAGCGTAGAGGTGAACACTGAAGCTTTCTTT
cdr3_aa: CSVEVNTEAFF

v_call: TRBV19
d_call: TRBD2
j_call: TRBJ2-1
clone_size: few
cdr3_nt: TGTGCCAGTAATAGCGGGGGGTGGAATGAGCAGTTCTTC
cdr3_aa: CASNSGGWNEQFF

v_call: TRBV7-2
d_call: NA
j_call: TRBJ2-3
clone_size: NA
cdr3_nt: TGTGCCAGCAGCTTAGGGTTTCAGGCGATCACAGATACGCAGTATTTT
cdr3_aa: CASSLGFQAITDTQYF

v_call: TRBV20-1
d_call: NA
j_call: TRBJ2-1
clone_size: NA
cdr3_nt: TGCAGTGCTAGAGATCTTACGGGGGACCCCAATGAGCAGTTCTTC
cdr3_aa: CSARDLTGDPNEQFF

v_call: TRBV20-1
d_call: NA
j_call: TRBJ2-7
clone_size: once
cdr3_nt: TGCAGTGCTACGGGTCCCTTCGAGGTCTACGAGCAGTACTTC
cdr3_aa: CSATGPFEVYEQYF

v_call: TRBV4-1
d_call: NA
j_call: TRBJ1-1
clone_size: NA
cdr3_nt: TGCGCCAGCAGCGTCGGGCTCATCACCCGAGCCACTGAAGCTTTCTTT
cdr3_aa: CASSVGLITRATEAFF

v_call: TRBV5-1
d_call: TRBD1
j_call: TRBJ2-1
clone_size: NA
cdr3_nt: TGCGCCAGCAGCTCCCCCCCTGGACAGGGGGCAAGTGAGCAGTTCTTC
cdr3_aa: CASSSPPGQGASEQFF